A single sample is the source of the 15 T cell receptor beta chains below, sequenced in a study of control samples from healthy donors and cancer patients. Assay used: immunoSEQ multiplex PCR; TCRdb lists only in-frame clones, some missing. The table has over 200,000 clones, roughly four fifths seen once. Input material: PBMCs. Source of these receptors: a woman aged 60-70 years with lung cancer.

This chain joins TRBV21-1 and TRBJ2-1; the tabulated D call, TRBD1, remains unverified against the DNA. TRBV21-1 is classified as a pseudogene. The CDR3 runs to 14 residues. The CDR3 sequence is CASKRGPEYNEQFF. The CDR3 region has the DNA TGTGCCAGCAAAAGGGGGCCCGAATACAATGAGCAGTTCTTC.

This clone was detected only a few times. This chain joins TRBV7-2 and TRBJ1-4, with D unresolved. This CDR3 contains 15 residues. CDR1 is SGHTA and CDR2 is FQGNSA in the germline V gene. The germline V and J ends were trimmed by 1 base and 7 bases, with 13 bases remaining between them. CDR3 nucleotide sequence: TGTGCCAGCAGCTTAGTTGGGTACAGAGGTGAAAAACTGTTTTTT. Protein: CASSLVGYRGEKLFF. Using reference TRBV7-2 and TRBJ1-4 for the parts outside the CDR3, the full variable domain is GAGVSQSPSNKVTEKGKDVELRCDPISGHTALYWYRQSLGQGLEFLIYFQGNSAPDKSGLPSDRFSAERTGGSVSTLTIQRTQQEDSAVYLCASSLVGYRGEKLFFGSGTQLSVL.

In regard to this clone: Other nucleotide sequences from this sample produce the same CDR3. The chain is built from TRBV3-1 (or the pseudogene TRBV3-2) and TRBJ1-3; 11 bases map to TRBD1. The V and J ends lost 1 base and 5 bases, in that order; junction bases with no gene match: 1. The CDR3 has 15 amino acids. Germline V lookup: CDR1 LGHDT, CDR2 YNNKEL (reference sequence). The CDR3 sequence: CASSQGTGGRNTIYF. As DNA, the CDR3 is TGTGCCAGCAGCCAAGGGACAGGGGGCCGAAACACCATATATTTT.

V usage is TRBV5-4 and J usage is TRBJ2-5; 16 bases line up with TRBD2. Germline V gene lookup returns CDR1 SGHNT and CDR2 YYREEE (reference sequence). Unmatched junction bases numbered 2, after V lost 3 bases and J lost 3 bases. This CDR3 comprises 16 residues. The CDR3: CASSSGTSGGEETQYF. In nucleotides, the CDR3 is TGTGCCAGCAGCTCTGGGACTAGCGGGGGGGAAGAGACCCAGTACTTC.

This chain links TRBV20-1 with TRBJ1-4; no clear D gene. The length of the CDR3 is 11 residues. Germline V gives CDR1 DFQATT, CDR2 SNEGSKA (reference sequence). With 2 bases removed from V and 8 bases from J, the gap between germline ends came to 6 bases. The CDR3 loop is CSARWAEKLFF. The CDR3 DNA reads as TGCAGTGCTAGATGGGCAGAAAAACTGTTTTTT.

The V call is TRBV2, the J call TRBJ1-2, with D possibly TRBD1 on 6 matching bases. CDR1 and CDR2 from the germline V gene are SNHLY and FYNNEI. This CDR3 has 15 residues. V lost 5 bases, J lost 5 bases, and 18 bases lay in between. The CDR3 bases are TGTGCCAGCAGTAACACAGGGATCGCAAAATATGGCTACACCTTC. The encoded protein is CASSNTGIAKYGYTF.

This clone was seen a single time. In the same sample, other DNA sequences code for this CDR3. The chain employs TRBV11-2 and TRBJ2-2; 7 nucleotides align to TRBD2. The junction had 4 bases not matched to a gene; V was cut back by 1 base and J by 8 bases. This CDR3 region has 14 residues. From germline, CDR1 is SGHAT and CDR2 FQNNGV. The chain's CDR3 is CASSLARGTGELFF. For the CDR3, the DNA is TGTGCCAGCAGCTTAGCGCGGGGGACGGGGGAGCTGTTTTTT.

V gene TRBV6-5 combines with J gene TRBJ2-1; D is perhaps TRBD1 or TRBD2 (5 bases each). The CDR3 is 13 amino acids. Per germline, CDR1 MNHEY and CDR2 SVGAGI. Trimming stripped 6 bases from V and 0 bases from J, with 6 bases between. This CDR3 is CASRGDSYNEQFF. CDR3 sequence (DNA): TGTGCCAGCAGGGGGGACTCCTACAATGAGCAGTTCTTC.

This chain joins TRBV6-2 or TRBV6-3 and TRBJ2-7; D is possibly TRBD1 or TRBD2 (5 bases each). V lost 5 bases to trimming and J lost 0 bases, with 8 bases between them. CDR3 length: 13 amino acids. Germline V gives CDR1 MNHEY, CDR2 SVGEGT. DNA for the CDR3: TGTGCCAGCAGTGGGGACCACTCCTACGAGCAGTACTTC. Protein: CASSGDHSYEQYF.

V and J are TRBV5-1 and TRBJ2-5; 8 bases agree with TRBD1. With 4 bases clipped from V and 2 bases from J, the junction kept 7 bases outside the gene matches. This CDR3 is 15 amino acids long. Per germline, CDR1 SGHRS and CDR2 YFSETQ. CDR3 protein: CASSPQTGEQETQYF. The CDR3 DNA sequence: TGCGCCAGCAGCCCCCAGACAGGGGAACAAGAGACCCAGTACTTC.

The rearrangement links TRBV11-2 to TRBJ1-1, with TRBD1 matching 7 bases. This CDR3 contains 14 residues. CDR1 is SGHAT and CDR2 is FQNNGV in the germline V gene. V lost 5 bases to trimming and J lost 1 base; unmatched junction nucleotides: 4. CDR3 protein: CASSPWTGNTEAFF. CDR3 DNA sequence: TGTGCCAGCAGCCCGTGGACAGGGAACACTGAAGCTTTCTTT.

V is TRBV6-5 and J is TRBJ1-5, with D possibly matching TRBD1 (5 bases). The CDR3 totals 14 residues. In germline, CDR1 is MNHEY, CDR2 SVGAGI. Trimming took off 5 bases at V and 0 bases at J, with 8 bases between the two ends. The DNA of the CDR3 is TGTGCCAGCAGTAACACAGGTAGCAATCAGCCCCAGCATTTT. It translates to CASSNTGSNQPQHF.

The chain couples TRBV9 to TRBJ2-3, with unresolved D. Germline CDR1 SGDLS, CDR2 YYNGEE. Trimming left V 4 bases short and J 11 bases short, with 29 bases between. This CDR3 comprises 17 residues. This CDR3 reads CASSTSQKPGAASKQYF. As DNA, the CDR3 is TGTGCCAGCAGCACCAGCCAAAAGCCGGGCGCCGCATCTAAGCAGTATTTT.

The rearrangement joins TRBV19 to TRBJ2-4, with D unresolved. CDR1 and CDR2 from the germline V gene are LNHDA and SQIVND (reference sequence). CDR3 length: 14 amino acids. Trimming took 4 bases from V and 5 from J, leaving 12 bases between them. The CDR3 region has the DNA TGTGCCAGTAGTACTTTCGGACGGGAAAACATTCAGTACTTC. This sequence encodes CASSTFGRENIQYF.

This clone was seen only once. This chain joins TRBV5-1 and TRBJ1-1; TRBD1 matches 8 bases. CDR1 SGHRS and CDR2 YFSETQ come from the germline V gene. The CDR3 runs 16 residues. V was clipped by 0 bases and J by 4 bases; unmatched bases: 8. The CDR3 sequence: CASSLVPGGSITEAFF. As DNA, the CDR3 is TGCGCCAGCAGCTTGGTGCCAGGGGGCTCCATCACTGAAGCTTTCTTT.